The 17 T cell receptor beta chains below were found in one sample sequenced in a study of OX40 agonist ivuxolimab in advanced cancers. Only in-frame clones appear in the TCRdb table, and some are missing; sequencing was by immunoSEQ multiplex PCR. The table lists over 70,000 clones, 75% to 85% of them singletons, with about 5.4% in the top ten. Sequences were derived from CD4+ or CD8+ T cells sorted from blood, sampled in a trial of the OX40 agonist ivuxolimab. Receptors were obtained from an adult with an advanced solid tumor such as melanoma, head and neck, liver or kidney cancer.

This chain uses TRBV27 with TRBJ1-4, with TRBD1 matching over 9 bases. Germline V gives CDR1 MNHEY, CDR2 SMNVEV (reference sequence). With V trimmed by 1 base and J by 8 bases, 8 bases remained unmatched. The CDR3 runs to 16 residues. The DNA of the CDR3 is TGTGCCAGCAGTTTATATTCTTGGGACAGGGACGAAAAACTGTTTTTT. Its protein is CASSLYSWDRDEKLFF. Filled out from reference TRBV27 and TRBJ1-4, the complete variable domain reads EAQVTQNPRYLITVTGKKLTVTCSQNMNHEYMSWYRQDPGLGLRQIYYSMNVEVTDKGDVPEGYKVSRKEKRNFPLILESPSPNQTSLYFCASSLYSWDRDEKLFFGSGTQLSVL.

The chain couples TRBV5-8 to TRBJ1-5; a possible D gene is TRBD1 (5 bases). The germline CDR1 and CDR2 sequences are SGHTS and YDEGEE. This CDR3 contains 15 residues. Between the trimmed V and J ends, which lost 5 bases and 0 bases, there was a span of 12 bases. CDR3 DNA sequence: TGTGCCAGCAGACTGACAGTGTATAGCAATCAGCCCCAGCATTTT. This codes for CASRLTVYSNQPQHF. The variable domain in full, with the rest retrieved from reference TRBV5-8 and TRBJ1-5, is EAGVTQSPTHLIKTRGQQATLRCSPISGHTSVYWYQQALGLGLQFLLWYDEGEERNRGNFPPRFSGRQFPNYSSELNVNALELEDSALYLCASRLTVYSNQPQHFGDGTRLSIL.

This rearrangement joins TRBV7-9 to TRBJ1-5; weak D call: TRBD1 (5 bases). The CDR3 runs 16 residues. Deletions cut 5 bases from V and 3 bases from J, with 17 bases between. The germline V gene encodes CDR1 SEHNR and CDR2 FQNEAQ (reference sequence). The CDR3 region has the DNA TGTGCCAGCAGCCCCGGGGTAGGGGTTAACAATCAGCCCCAGCATTTT. Translation: CASSPGVGVNNQPQHF. Combining the CDR3 with reference TRBV7-9 and TRBJ1-5 gives the whole variable domain DTGVSQNPRHKITKRGQNVTFRCDPISEHNRLYWYRQTLGQGPEFLTYFQNEAQLEKSRLLSDRFSAERPKGSFSTLEIQRTEQGDSAMYLCASSPGVGVNNQPQHFGDGTRLSIL.

Written as DNA, the CDR3 is TGTGCCATCAGTGAGTCTCCGGCGGGACTTAATTCACCCCTCCACTTT. This codes for CAISESPAGLNSPLHF. The rearrangement links TRBV10-3 to TRBJ1-6; D might be TRBD1 (5 bases). The germline V gene has CDR1 ENHRY and CDR2 SYGVKD. The CDR3 runs 16 residues. V was trimmed by 0 bases and J by 6 bases, leaving 12 bases between them.

The rearrangement uses TRBV5-1 and TRBJ2-5; 14 bases align to TRBD2. The V segment lost 3 bases and the J segment 5 bases; nucleotides outside the gene matches: 6. The CDR3 has 16 amino acids. Germline V gene lookup returns CDR1 SGHRS and CDR2 YFSETQ. The CDR3 sequence: CASSWGLAGAGETQYF. The CDR3 nucleotides read TGCGCCAGCAGCTGGGGACTAGCGGGAGCGGGGGAGACCCAGTACTTC.

J is TRBJ1-2 and V is TRBV19; 7 bases fit TRBD1. Germline V gives CDR1 LNHDA, CDR2 SQIVND (reference sequence). The junction had 16 bases not matched to a gene; V was cut back by 5 bases and J by 4 bases. CDR3 size: 17 residues. As DNA, the CDR3 is TGTGCCAGTAGTTCGGGGGAAGGGGGCGTCGGTAGCTATGGCTACACCTTC. Protein: CASSSGEGGVGSYGYTF.

This clone was counted a few times. The gene calls are TRBV10-2 and TRBJ2-5, with a weak D call TRBD1 (5 bases). From germline, CDR1 is WSHSY and CDR2 SAAADI. The CDR3 is made up of 13 amino acids. Trimming removed 0 bases at V and 9 bases at J, with 11 bases between. In DNA, the CDR3 is TGCGCCAGCAGTGAGTCGAAACAGGCGGCCCAGTACTTC. Its translation is CASSESKQAAQYF.

The chain is built from TRBV28 and TRBJ2-1, with no clear D. This CDR3 region has 15 residues. Germline V gene data show CDR1 as MDHEN and CDR2 as SYDVKM. V was shortened by 4 bases and J by 4 bases, with 14 bases between the two germline ends. This chain's CDR3 is CASSSGSTGYNEQFF. In DNA, the CDR3 is TGTGCCAGCAGTTCGGGCTCCACCGGTTACAATGAGCAGTTCTTC. Filled out from reference TRBV28 and TRBJ2-1, the complete variable domain reads DVKVTQSSRYLVKRTGEKVFLECVQDMDHENMFWYRQDPGLGLRLIYFSYDVKMKEKGDIPEGYSVSREKKERFSLILESASTNQTSMYLCASSSGSTGYNEQFFGPGTRLTVL.

The rearrangement links TRBV7-2 to TRBJ2-5; tentatively, D is TRBD2 (6 bases). The germline gives CDR1 SGHTA, CDR2 FQGNSA. Trimming left V 3 bases short and J 5 bases short, with 13 bases between. The CDR3 has 14 residues. The CDR3 protein is CASSFVSGVETQYF. The DNA of the CDR3 is TGTGCCAGCAGCTTCGTTTCGGGAGTGGAGACCCAGTACTTC.

This clone was counted once. The chain recombines TRBV6-5 with TRBJ1-1; no reliable D call. The CDR3 length is 14 residues. Germline V gives CDR1 MNHEY, CDR2 SVGAGI. Trimming stripped 7 bases from V and 13 bases from J, with 25 bases between. The CDR3 nucleotides read TGTGCCAGCAAGTTAGCAGGTCCCTCCATAGGTGTTTTCTTT. This gives the protein CASKLAGPSIGVFF.

This clone was observed a few times. This chain uses TRBV28 with TRBJ2-4; D might be TRBD1 (6 bases). CDR1 is MDHEN, CDR2 SYDVKM, per germline. The CDR3 loop spans 13 amino acids. Deletions cut 2 bases from V and 6 bases from J, with 8 bases between. CDR3 sequence: CASSLEDRNIQYF. The CDR3 bases are TGTGCCAGCAGTTTAGAGGACAGAAACATTCAGTACTTC. Combining the CDR3 with reference TRBV28 and TRBJ2-4 gives the whole variable domain DVKVTQSSRYLVKRTGEKVFLECVQDMDHENMFWYRQDPGLGLRLIYFSYDVKMKEKGDIPEGYSVSREKKERFSLILESASTNQTSMYLCASSLEDRNIQYFGAGTRLSVL.

This clone was counted between two and nine times. The V gene is TRBV9, the J gene TRBJ1-3, with D possibly TRBD1 on 6 matching bases. CDR3 length equals 16 residues. Germline V CDR1 and CDR2: SGDLS, YYNGEE. Trimming took 3 bases from V and 4 from J, leaving 17 bases between them. DNA for the CDR3: TGTGCCAGCAGCGGATACAGGGCCGAGGCCGGAAACACCATATATTTT. Translation: CASSGYRAEAGNTIYF.

The V call is TRBV29-1, the J call TRBJ1-1, with D hard to call. The CDR3 length is 14 residues. From germline, CDR1 is SQVTM and CDR2 ANQGSEA. V gave up 7 bases and J gave up 3 bases, with 18 bases separating them. The CDR3 is CSAQHRGRDTEAFF. The DNA of the CDR3 is TGCAGCGCACAACACCGCGGTAGGGACACTGAAGCTTTCTTT. The variable domain in full, completed from reference TRBV29-1 and TRBJ1-1, reads SAVISQKPSRDICQRGTSLTIQCQVDSQVTMMFWYRQQPGQSLTLIATANQGSEATYESGFVIDKFPISRPNLTFSTLTVSNMSPEDSSIYLCSAQHRGRDTEAFFGQGTRLTVV.

The V call is TRBV7-6, the J call TRBJ1-2, with D hard to call. The CDR3 extends over 14 amino acids. The germline V gene has CDR1 SGHVS and CDR2 FNYEAQ. Trimming removed 1 base at V and 1 base at J, with 7 bases between. The CDR3 region has the DNA TGTGCCAGCAGCTTAGGGGGTGGTAACTATGGCTACACCTTC. It specifies CASSLGGGNYGYTF.

This clone was detected only once. The V call is TRBV6-1, the J call TRBJ1-2, with TRBD1 matching 8 bases. Trimming took 1 base from V and 5 from J; bases not matched to a gene: 3. CDR3 length equals 14 residues. Germline V gene data show CDR1 as MNHNS and CDR2 as SASEGT. The CDR3 spells CASSEVTGGYGYTF. DNA of the CDR3: TGTGCCAGCAGTGAAGTAACAGGGGGGTATGGCTACACCTTC.

The chain recombines TRBV5-8 with TRBJ2-3; D is undetermined. The CDR3 is 15 amino acids. V shed 3 bases and J shed 2 bases, with 13 bases lying between them. The germline gives CDR1 SGHTS, CDR2 YDEGEE. The CDR3 nucleotides read TGTGCCAGCAGCTCAAGAACCATTTCCACAGATACGCAGTATTTT. Protein product: CASSSRTISTDTQYF.

This clone was seen a few times. This chain connects TRBV6-5 to TRBJ2-2; D remains ambiguous. The length of the CDR3 is 15 residues. Germline CDR1 is MNHEY and CDR2 is SVGAGI. V was clipped by 0 bases and J by 3 bases, with 8 bases between them. Written as DNA, the CDR3 is TGTGCCAGCAGTTACTCGTTCAGCGACACCGGGGAGCTGTTTTTT. Encoded protein: CASSYSFSDTGELFF.